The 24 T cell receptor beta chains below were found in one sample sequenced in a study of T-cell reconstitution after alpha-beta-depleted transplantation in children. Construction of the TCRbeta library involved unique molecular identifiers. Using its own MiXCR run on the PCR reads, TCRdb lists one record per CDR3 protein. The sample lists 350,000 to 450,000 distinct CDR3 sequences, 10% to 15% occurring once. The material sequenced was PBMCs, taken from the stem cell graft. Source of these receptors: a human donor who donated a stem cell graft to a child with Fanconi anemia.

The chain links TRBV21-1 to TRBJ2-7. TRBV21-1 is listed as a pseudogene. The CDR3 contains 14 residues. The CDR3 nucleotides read TGTGCCAGCAGCAAAGATACAGTCTCCTACGAGCAGTACGTC. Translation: CASSKDTVSYEQYV.

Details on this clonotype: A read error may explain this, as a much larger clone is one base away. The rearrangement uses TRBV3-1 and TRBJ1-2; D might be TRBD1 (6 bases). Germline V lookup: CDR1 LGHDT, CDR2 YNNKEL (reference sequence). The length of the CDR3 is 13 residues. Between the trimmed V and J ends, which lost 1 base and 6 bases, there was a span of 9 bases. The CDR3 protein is CASSQVAGDGYTF. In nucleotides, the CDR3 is TGTGCCAGCAGCCAAGTTGCAGGGGATGGCTACACCTTC.

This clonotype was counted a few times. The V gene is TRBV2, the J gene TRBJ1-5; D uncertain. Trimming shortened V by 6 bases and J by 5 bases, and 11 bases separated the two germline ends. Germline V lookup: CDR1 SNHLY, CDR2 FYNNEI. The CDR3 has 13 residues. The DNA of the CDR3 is TGTGCCAGCAGCAAGCCGGGCGATCAGCCCCAGCATTTT. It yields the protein CASSKPGDQPQHF.

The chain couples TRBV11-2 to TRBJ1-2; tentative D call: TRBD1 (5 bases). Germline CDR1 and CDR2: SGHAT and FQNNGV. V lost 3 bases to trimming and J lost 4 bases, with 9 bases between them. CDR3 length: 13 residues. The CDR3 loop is CASSFGAGYGYTF. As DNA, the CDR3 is TGTGCCAGCAGCTTTGGGGCGGGCTATGGCTACACCTTC.

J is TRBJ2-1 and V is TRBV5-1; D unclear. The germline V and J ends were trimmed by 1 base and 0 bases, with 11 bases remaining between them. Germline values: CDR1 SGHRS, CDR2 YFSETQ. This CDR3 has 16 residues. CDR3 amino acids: CASSLYYRSSYNEQFF. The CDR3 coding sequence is TGCGCCAGCAGCTTGTATTACAGAAGCTCCTACAATGAGCAGTTCTTC.

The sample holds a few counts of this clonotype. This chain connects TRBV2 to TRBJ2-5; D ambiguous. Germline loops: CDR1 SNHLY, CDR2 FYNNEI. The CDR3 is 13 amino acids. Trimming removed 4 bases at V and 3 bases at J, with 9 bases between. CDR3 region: CASSVQRKETQYF. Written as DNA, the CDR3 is TGTGCCAGCAGTGTACAGCGAAAAGAGACCCAGTACTTC.

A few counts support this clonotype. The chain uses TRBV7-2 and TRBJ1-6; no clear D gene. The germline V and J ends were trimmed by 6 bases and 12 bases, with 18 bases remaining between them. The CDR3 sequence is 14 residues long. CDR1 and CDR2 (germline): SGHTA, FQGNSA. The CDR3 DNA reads TGTGCCAGCAGGGTAGCGGGTAGGGCCATACCCCTCCACTTT. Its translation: CASRVAGRAIPLHF.

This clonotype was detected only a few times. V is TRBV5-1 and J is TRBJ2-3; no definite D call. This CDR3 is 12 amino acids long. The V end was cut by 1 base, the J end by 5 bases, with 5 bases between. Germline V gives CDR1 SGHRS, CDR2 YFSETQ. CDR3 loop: CASSLNEDTQYF. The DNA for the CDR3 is TGCGCCAGCAGCTTGAATGAAGATACGCAGTATTTT. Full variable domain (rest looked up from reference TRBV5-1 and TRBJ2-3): KAGVTQTPRYLIKTRGQQVTLSCSPISGHRSVSWYQQTPGQGLQFLFEYFSETQRNKGNFPGRFSGRQFSNSRSEMNVSTLELGDSALYLCASSLNEDTQYFGPGTRLTVL.

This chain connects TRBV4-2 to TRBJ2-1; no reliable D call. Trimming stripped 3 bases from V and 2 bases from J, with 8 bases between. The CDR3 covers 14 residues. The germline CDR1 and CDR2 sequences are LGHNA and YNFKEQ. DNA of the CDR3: TGTGCCAGCAGCCATTTGGGTCCCTACAATGAGCAGTTCTTC. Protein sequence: CASSHLGPYNEQFF.

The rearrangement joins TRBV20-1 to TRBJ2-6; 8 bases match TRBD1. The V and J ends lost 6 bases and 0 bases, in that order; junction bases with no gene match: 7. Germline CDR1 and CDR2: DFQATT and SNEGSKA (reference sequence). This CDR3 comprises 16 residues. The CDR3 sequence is CSAETGALSGANVLTF. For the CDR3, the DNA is TGCAGTGCCGAGACAGGGGCGCTCTCTGGGGCCAACGTCCTGACTTTC.

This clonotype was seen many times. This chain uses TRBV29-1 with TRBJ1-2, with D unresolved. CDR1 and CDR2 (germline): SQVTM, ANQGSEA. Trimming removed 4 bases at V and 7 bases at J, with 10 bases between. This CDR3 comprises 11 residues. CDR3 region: CSVGSPAGYTF. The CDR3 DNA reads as TGCAGCGTTGGGAGTCCAGCTGGCTACACCTTC.

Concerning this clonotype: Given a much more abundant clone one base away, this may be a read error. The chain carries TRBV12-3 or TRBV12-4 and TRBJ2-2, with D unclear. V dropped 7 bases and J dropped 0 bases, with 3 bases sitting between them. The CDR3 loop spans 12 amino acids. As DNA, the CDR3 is TGTGCCAGCAACACGAACACCGGGGAGCTGTTTTTT. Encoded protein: CASNTNTGELFF.

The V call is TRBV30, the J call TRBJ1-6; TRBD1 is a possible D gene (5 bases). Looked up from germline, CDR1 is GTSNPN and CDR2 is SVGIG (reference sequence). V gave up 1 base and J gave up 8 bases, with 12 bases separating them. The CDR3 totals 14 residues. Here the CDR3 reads CAWSAGTADSPLHF. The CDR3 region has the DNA TGTGCCTGGAGTGCCGGGACTGCGGATTCACCCCTCCACTTT.

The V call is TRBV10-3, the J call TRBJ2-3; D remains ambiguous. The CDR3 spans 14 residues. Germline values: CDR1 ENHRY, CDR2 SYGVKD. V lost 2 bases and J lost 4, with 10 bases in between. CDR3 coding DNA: TGTGCCATCAGTGAGCCGCAGGTCGCAGATACGCAGTATTTT. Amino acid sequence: CAISEPQVADTQYF.

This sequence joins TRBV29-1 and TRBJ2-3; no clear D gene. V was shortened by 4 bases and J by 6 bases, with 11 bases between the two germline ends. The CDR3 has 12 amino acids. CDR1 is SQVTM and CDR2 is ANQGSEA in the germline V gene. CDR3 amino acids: CSVAPSQDTQYF. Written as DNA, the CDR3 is TGCAGCGTTGCCCCCTCCCAGGATACGCAGTATTTT.

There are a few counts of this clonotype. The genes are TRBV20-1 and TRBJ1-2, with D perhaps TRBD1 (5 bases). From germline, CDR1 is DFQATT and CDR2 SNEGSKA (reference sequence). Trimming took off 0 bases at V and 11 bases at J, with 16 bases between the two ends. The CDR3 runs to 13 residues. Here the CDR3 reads CSARDPRDGVYTF. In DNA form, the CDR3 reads TGCAGTGCTAGAGATCCCCGGGACGGCGTATACACCTTC.

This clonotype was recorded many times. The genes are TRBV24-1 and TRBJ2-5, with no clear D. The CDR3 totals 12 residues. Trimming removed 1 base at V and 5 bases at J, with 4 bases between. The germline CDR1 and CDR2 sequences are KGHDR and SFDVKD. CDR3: CATSDFGETQYF. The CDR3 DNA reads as TGTGCCACCAGTGATTTCGGGGAGACCCAGTACTTC.

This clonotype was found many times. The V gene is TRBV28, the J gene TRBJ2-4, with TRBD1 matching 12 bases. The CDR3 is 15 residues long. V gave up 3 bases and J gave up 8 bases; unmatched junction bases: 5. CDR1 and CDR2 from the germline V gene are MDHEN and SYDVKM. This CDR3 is CASSLGTGGAHIQYF. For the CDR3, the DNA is TGTGCCAGCAGTTTGGGGACAGGGGGCGCCCACATTCAGTACTTC.

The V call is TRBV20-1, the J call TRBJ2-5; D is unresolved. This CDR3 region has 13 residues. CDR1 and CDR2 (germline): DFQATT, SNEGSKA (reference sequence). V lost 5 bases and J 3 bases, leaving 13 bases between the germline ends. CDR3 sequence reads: CSAQPDPKETQYF. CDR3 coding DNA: TGCAGTGCTCAACCGGATCCGAAAGAGACCCAGTACTTC.

CDR3 in amino acids: CASSRSLNQPQHF. The CDR3 DNA reads TGCGCCAGCAGCCGATCCCTTAATCAGCCCCAGCATTTT. This chain uses TRBV5-1 with TRBJ1-5; unclear D gene. This CDR3 comprises 13 residues. V shed 4 bases and J shed 4 bases, with 9 bases lying between them. Germline CDR1 SGHRS, CDR2 YFSETQ.

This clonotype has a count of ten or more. CDR3 sequence (DNA): TGTGCCAGCAGCTCGACGGCTACGAAACAGTACTTC. Its protein product is CASSSTATKQYF. The chain carries TRBV7-9 and TRBJ2-7, with D unresolved. Germline V gene sequence: CDR1 SEHNR, CDR2 FQNEAQ (reference sequence). The CDR3 has 12 amino acids. V lost 4 bases and J lost 10, with 14 bases in between. Full variable domain (missing parts from reference TRBV7-9 and TRBJ2-7): DTGVSQNPRHKITKRGQNVTFRCDPISEHNRLYWYRQTLGQGPEFLTYFQNEAQLEKSRLLSDRFSAERPKGSFSTLEIQRTEQGDSAMYLCASSSTATKQYFGPGTRLTVT.

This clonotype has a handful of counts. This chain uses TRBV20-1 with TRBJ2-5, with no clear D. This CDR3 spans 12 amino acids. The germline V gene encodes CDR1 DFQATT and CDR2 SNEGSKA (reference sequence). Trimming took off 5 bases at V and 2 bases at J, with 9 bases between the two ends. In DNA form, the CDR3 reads TGCAGTGCTTTACTTGTTCAAGAGACCCAGTACTTC. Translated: CSALLVQETQYF.

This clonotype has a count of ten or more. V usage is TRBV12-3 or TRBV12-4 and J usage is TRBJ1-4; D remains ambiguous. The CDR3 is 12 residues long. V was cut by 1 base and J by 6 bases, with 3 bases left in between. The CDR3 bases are TGTGCCAGCAGTTTAGACCATGAAAAACTGTTTTTT. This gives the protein CASSLDHEKLFF.

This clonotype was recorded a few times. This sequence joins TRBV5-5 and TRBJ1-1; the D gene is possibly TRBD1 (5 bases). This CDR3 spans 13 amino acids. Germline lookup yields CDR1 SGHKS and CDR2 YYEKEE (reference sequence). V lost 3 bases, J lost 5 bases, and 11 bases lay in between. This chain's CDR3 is CASSSERGTEAFF. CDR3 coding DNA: TGTGCCAGCAGCTCCGAGAGGGGTACTGAAGCTTTCTTT.